A single T cell receptor beta chain is shown here with its context. Its antigen has not been determined. No base-level quality is on record; no much larger clone is a single base apart. The sample is drawn from a study of OX40 agonist ivuxolimab in advanced cancers. For the wider study: The costimulatory receptor OX40 (CD134) was targeted by ivuxolimab, a fully human IgG2 agonistic monoclonal antibody. Intravenous ivuxolimab was administered to patients every 2 weeks at six dose levels: 0.01, 0.1, 0.3, 1.5, 3 and 10 mg/kg. Patients were allowed to have had prior anti-PD-1, anti-PD-L1 or anti-CTLA-4 therapy, and 40% to 45% of the dose-escalation patients had previously received checkpoint inhibitors. Partial responses occurred in three dose-escalation patients: two with cutaneous melanoma and one with hepatocellular carcinoma. Among the 52 dose-escalation patients, about 19 had hepatocellular carcinoma, roughly 15 melanoma, 9 renal cell carcinoma and 9 head and neck cancer. The monotherapy dose-escalation portion (N ≈ 55 patients) of the phase I ivuxolimab trial is reported in the paper. In the dose-escalation cohort, 65% to 85% of patients were male, and the mean age was approximately 60 years with a range of 23 to 79. Peripheral TCRbeta sequencing aimed to test whether ivuxolimab altered TCR sequence diversity and caused clonal T-cell expansion.

Patients with autoimmune disease history or receiving systemic immunosuppression were excluded from the trial. Peripheral blood for TCR sequencing was collected from all dose cohorts at baseline, on cycle 4 day 1, and on cycle 7 day 1. Samples came from an open-label, multicenter, first-in-human phase I dose-escalation trial of ivuxolimab. Adults with locally advanced or metastatic melanoma, renal cell carcinoma, hepatocellular carcinoma or head and neck squamous cell carcinoma were enrolled in the trial. Before TCR sequencing, CD4+ and CD8+ T cells were separately sorted from peripheral blood. Genomic DNA was extracted from sorted cells for sequencing of the TCRbeta CDR3 region. TCRbeta CDR3 regions were sequenced using the immunoSEQ Assay. Here the immuneACCESS table is served through TCRdb, limited to in-frame sequences with V and J called. Missing clones are a known gap in these copies; in checked studies unresolved V genes cover under half, and the rest lacks a known reason. The sample table shows about 98,000 clones, and 85% to 95% are seen once. Roughly 0.26% of the sample is held by the ten biggest clonotypes.

Including the terminal cysteine and phenylalanine, the CDR3 comprises 16 residues. This entry keeps only the CDR3 DNA: 48 bases, framed from base 1. Here V drops 0 bases and J drops 4 bases, and the junction holds 8 bases not matched to any gene. Reading the germline V gene (reference sequence) gives CDR1 GTSNPN and CDR2 SVGIG. Broader findings and caveats from the paper: The antigen specificity of the clonally expanded peripheral T cells was not determined. At doses of 0.1 to 3.0 mg/kg, clonal expansion of both CD4+ and CD8+ T cells in blood was seen between baseline and week 6. After ivuxolimab, more expanded clones were found on average in CD8+ T cells than in CD4+ T cells. In the 0.1-3.0 mg/kg groups, partial responders were among the patients with the lowest normalized peripheral clonal expansion, particularly in CD8+ T cells. Low levels of normalized T-cell clonal expansion were also seen in some nonresponding patients.

Sequences were derived from CD4+ or CD8+ T cells sorted from blood, sampled in a trial of the OX40 agonist ivuxolimab. The clonotype was recovered from an adult with an advanced solid tumor such as melanoma, head and neck, liver or kidney cancer. Here the chain combines TRBV30 and TRBJ2-3; the central 9 bases match TRBD1. The nucleotide sequence reads TGTGCCTGGAGTGTACCCGGGACAGGGTCCCCAGATACGCAGTATTTT. It translates to CAWSVPGTGSPDTQYF.